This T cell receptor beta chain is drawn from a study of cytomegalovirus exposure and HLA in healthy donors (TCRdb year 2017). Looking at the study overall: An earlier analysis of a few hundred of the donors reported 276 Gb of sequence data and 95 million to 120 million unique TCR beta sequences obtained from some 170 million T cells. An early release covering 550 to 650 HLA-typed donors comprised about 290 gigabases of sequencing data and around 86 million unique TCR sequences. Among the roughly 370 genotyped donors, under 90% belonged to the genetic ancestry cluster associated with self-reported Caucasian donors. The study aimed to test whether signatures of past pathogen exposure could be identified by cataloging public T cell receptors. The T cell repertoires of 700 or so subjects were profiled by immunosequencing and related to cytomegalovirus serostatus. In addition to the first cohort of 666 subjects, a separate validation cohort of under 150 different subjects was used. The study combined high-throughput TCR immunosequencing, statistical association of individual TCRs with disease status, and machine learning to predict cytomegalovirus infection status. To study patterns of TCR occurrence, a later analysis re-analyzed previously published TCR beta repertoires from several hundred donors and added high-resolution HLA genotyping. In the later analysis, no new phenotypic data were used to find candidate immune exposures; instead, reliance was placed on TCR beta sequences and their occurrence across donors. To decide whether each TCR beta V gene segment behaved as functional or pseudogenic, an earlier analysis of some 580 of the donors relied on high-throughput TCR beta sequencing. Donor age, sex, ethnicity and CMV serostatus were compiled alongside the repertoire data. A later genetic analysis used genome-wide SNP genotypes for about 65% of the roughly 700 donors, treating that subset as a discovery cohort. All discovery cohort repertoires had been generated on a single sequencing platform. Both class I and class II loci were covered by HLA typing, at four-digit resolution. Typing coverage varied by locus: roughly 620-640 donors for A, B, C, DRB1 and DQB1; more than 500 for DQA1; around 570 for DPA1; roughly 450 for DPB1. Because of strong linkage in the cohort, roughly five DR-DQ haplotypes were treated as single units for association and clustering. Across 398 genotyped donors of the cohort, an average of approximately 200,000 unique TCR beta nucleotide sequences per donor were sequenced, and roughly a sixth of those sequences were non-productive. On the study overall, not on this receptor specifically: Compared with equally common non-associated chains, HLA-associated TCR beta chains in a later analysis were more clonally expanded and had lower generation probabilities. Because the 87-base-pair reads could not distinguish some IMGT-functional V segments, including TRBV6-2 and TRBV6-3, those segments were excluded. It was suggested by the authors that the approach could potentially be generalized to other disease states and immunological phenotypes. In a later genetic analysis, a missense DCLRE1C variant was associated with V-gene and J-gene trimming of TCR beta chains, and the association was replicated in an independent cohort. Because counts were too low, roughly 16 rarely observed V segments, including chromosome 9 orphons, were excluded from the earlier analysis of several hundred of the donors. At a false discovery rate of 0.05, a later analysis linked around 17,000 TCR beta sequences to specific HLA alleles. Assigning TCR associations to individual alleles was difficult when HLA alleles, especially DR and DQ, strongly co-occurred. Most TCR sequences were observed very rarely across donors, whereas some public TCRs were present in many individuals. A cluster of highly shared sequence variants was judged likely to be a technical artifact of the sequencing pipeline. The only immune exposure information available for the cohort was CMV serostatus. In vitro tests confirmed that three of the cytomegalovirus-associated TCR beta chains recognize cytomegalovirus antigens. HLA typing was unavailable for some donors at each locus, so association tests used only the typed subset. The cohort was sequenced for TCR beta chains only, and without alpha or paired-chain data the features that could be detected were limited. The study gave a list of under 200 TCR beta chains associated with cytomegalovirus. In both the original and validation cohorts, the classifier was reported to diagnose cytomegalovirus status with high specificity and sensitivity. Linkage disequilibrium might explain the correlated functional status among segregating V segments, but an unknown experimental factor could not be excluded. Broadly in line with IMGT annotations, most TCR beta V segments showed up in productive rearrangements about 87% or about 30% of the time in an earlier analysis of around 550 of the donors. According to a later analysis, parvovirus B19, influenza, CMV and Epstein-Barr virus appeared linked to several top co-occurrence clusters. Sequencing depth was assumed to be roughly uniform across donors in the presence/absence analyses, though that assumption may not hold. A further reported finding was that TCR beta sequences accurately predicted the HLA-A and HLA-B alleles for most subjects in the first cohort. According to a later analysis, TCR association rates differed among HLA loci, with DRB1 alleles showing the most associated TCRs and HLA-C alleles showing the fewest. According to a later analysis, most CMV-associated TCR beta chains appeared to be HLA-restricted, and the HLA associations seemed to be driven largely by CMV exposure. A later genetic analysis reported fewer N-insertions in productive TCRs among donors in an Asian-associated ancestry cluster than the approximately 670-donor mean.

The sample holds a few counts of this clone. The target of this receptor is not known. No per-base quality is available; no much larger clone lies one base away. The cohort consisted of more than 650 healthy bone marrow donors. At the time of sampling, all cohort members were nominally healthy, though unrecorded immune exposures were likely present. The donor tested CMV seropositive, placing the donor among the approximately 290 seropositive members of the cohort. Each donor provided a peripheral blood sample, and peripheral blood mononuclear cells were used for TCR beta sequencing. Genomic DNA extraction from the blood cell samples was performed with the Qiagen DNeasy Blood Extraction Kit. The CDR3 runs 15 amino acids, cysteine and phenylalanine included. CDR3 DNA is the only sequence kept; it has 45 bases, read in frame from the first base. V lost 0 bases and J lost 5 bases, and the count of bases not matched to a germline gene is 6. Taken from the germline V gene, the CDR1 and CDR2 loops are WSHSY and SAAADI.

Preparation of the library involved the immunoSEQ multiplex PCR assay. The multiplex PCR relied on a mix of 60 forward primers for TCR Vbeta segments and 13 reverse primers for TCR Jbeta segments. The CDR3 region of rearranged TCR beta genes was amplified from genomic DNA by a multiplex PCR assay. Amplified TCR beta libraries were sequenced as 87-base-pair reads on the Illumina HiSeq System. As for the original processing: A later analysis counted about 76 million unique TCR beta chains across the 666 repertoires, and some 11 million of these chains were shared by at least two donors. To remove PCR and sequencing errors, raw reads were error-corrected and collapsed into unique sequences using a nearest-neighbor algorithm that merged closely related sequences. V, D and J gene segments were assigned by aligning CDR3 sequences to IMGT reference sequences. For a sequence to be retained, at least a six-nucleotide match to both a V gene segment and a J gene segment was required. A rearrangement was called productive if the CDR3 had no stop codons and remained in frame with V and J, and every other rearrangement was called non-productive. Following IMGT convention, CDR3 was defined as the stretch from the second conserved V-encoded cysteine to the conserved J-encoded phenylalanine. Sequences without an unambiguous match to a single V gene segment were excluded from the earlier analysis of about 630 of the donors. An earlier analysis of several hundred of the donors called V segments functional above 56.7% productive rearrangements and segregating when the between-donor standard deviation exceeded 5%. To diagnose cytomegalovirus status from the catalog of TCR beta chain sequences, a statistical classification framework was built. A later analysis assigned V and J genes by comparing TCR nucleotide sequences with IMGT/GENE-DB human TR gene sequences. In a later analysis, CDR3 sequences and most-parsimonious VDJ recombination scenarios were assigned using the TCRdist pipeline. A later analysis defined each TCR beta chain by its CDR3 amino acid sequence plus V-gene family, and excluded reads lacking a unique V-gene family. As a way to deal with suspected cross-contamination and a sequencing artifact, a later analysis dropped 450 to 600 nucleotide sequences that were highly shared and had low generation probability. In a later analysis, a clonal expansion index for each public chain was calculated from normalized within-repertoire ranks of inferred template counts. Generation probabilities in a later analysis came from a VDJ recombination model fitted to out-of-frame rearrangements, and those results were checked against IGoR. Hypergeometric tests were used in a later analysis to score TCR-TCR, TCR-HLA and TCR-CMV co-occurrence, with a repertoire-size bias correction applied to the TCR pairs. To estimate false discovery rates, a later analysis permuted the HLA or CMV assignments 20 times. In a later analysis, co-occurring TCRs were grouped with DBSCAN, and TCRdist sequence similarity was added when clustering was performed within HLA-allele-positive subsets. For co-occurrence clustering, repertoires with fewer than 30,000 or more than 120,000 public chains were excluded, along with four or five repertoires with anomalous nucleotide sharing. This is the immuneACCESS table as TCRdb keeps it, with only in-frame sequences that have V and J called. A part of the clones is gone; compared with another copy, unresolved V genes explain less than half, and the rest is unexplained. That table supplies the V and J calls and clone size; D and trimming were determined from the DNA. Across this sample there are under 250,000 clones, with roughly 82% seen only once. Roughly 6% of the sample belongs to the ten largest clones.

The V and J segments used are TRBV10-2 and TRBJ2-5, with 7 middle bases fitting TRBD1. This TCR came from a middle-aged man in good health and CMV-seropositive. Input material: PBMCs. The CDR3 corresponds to CASSESDRVWETQYF. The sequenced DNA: TGCGCCAGCAGTGAGTCCGACAGGGTTTGGGAGACCCAGTACTTC.